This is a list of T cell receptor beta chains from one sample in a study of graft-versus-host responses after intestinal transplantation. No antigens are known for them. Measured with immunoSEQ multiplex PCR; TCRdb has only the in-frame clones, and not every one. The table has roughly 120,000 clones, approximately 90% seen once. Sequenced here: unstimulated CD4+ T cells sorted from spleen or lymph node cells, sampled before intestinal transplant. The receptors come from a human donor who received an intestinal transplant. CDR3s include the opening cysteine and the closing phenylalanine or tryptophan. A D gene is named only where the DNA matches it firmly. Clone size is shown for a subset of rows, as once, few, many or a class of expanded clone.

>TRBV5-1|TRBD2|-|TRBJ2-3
CASSSGRGGSDTQYF
TGCGCCAGCAGCAGTGGGCGGGGGGGAAGCGATACGCAGTATTTT
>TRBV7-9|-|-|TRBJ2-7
CASSLGSAWGGYEQYF
TGTGCCAGCAGCTTAGGGTCCGCGTGGGGCGGCTACGAGCAGTACTTC
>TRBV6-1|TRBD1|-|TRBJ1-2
CASSRGDRVRYGYTF
TGTGCCAGCAGTCGCGGAGACAGGGTTCGATATGGCTACACCTTC
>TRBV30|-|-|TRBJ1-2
CAWTLGGTSMGYTF
TGTGCCTGGACCCTAGGGGGAACGTCTATGGGCTACACCTTC
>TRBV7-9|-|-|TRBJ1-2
CASSLREDYGYTF
TGTGCCAGCAGCTTACGGGAAGACTATGGCTACACCTTC
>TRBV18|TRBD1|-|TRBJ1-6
CASSPTGDNSPLHF
TGTGCCAGCTCACCTACAGGGGATAATTCACCCCTCCACTTT
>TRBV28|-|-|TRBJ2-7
CASSPKRRGEQYF
TGTGCCAGCAGCCCAAAGAGGAGGGGCGAGCAGTACTTC
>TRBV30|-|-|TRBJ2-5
CAWSVDSEWTQYF
TGTGCCTGGAGTGTCGACAGTGAGTGGACCCAGTACTTC
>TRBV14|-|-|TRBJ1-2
CASSPNILANYGYTF
TGTGCCAGCAGCCCGAACATCCTAGCTAACTATGGCTACACCTTC
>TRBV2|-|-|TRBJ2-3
CASSAPPVADTQYF
TGTGCCAGCAGTGCGCCTCCCGTAGCAGATACGCAGTATTTT
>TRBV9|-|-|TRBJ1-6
CASSPSGLPYNSPLHF
TGTGCCAGCAGCCCCTCAGGACTTCCCTATAATTCACCCCTCCACTTT
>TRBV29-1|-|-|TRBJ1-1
CSVTSNTEAFF
TGCAGCGTAACTTCGAACACTGAAGCTTTCTTT
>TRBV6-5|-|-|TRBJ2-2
CATRQPNTGELFF
TGTGCCACAAGACAGCCGAACACCGGGGAGCTGTTTTTT
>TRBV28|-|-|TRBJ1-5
CASRPIKWGAGGNQPQHF
TGTGCCAGCAGGCCCATCAAATGGGGGGCGGGAGGCAATCAGCCCCAGCATTTT
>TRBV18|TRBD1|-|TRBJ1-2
CASSPTWTGPNYGYTF
TGTGCCAGCTCCCCTACCTGGACAGGTCCCAACTATGGCTACACCTTC
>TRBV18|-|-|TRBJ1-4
CASSTDLLGGEKLFF
TGTGCCAGCTCCACGGACCTCTTAGGGGGTGAAAAACTGTTTTTT
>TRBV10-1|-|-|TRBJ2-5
CASSEYADSSYF
TGCGCCAGCAGTGAGTATGCGGACAGTTCTTACTTC
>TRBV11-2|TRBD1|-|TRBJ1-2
CASSLVPDRIHGYTF
TGTGCCAGCAGCTTAGTCCCGGACAGGATCCATGGCTACACCTTC
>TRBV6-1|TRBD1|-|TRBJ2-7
CASSLTGAYEQYF
TGTGCCAGCAGTTTAACAGGGGCCTACGAGCAGTACTTC
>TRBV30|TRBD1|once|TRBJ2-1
CAWSVTTGFRNEQFF
TGTGCCTGGAGTGTTACGACAGGGTTTCGCAATGAGCAGTTCTTC
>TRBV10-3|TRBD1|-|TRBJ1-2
CAISDGTGDNYGYTF
TGTGCCATCAGCGACGGGACAGGGGATAACTATGGCTACACCTTC
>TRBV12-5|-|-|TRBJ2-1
CASGLVQLCGSDAFF
TGTGCTAGTGGTTTGGTACAATTATGTGGGAGTGATGCGTTCTTC
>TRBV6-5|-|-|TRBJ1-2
CASTKGGNYGYTF
TGTGCCAGCACCAAAGGGGGTAACTATGGCTACACCTTC
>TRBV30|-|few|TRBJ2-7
CAWSVRQPYEQYF
TGTGCCTGGAGTGTACGACAGCCCTACGAGCAGTACTTC
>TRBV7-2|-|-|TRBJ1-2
CASSLGRRGYTF
TGTGCCAGCAGCTTAGGCCGGAGGGGCTACACCTTC
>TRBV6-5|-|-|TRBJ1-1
CASSYRGTVEAFF
TGTGCCAGCAGTTACAGGGGAACAGTTGAAGCTTTCTTT
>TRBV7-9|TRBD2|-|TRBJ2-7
CASGLAGGYEQYF
TGTGCCAGCGGGCTAGCGGGAGGCTACGAGCAGTACTTC
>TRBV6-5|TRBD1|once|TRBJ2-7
CASSYSRDSHEQYF
TGTGCCAGCAGTTACTCGAGGGACAGCCACGAGCAGTACTTC
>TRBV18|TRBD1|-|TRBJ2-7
CASSPRFVGPGTGEDEQYF
TGTGCCAGCTCACCACGATTTGTGGGGCCCGGGACAGGGGAAGACGAGCAGTACTTC
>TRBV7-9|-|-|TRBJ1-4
CASSLAARDEKLFF
TGTGCCAGCAGCTTAGCGGCCCGGGATGAAAAACTGTTTTTT
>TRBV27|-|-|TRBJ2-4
CASSPGAKNIQYF
TGTGCCAGCAGTCCCGGGGCCAAAAACATTCAGTACTTC
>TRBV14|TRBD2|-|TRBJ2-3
CASSLGLAKGTDTQYF
TGTGCCAGCAGCTTGGGACTAGCGAAGGGCACAGATACGCAGTATTTT
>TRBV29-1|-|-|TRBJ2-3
CSVVVGSLTDTQYF
TGCAGCGTTGTAGTTGGGAGTCTGACAGATACGCAGTATTTT
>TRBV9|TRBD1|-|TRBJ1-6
CASSTGQGYNSPLHF
TGTGCCAGCAGCACGGGACAGGGATATAATTCACCCCTCCACTTT
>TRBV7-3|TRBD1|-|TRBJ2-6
CASSYRTGSRSGANVLTF
TGTGCCAGCAGCTATAGGACAGGGTCTAGATCTGGGGCCAACGTCCTGACTTTC
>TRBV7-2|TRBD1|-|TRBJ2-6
CASSPGTGGGANVLTF
TGTGCCAGCAGCCCCGGGACAGGGGGCGGGGCCAACGTCCTGACTTTC
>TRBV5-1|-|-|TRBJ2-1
CASSLYRIDEQFF
TGCGCCAGCAGCTTGTACAGGATTGATGAGCAGTTCTTC
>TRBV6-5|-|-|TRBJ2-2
CASSYPPSGELFF
TGTGCCAGCAGTTACCCCCCATCCGGGGAGCTGTTTTTT
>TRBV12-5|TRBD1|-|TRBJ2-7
CASGQWEGGDEQYF
TGTGCTAGTGGCCAGTGGGAAGGGGGCGACGAGCAGTACTTC
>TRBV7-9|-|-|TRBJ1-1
CASSLLGNTEAFF
TGTGCCAGCAGCTTACTAGGAAACACTGAAGCTTTCTTT
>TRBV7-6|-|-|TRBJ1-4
CASSRGGEKLFF
TGTGCCAGCAGTAGGGGGGGGGAAAAACTGTTTTTT
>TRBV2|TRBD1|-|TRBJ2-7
CASSEAGTGWGEQYF
TGTGCCAGCAGTGAAGCGGGGACAGGGTGGGGCGAGCAGTACTTC
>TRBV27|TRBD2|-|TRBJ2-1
CASNRLAGGYYNEQFF
TGTGCCAGCAATAGACTAGCGGGGGGGTACTACAATGAGCAGTTCTTC
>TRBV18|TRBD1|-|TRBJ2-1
CASSPDRGSYNEQFF
TGTGCCAGCTCGCCCGACAGGGGGTCTTACAATGAGCAGTTCTTC
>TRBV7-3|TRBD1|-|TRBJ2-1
CASSLTGTGYNEQFF
TGTGCCAGCAGCTTAACAGGGACAGGTTACAATGAGCAGTTCTTC
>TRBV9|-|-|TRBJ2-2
CASSVSTGELFF
TGTGCCAGCAGCGTCAGTACCGGGGAGCTGTTTTTT
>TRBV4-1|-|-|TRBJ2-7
CASSQGAGFYEQYF
TGCGCCAGCAGCCAAGGTGCGGGATTCTACGAGCAGTACTTC
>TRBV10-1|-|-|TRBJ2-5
CATKARLRGTQYF
TGCGCCACCAAGGCTAGGCTCCGTGGGACCCAGTACTTC
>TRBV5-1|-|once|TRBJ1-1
CASSLAPSVNTEAFF
TGCGCCAGCAGCTTGGCCCCCAGCGTGAACACTGAAGCTTTCTTT
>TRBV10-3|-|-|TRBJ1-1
CAISESWWSEAFF
TGTGCCATCAGTGAGTCTTGGTGGAGTGAAGCTTTCTTT
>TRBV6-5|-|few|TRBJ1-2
CASSYSRPGNHYGYTF
TGTGCCAGCAGTTACTCGCGTCCAGGGAATCACTATGGCTACACCTTC
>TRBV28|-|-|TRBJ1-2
CASSLFVPGGTSGYTF
TGTGCCAGCAGTTTATTTGTTCCCGGAGGAACCTCAGGCTACACCTTC
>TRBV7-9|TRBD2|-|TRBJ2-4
CASSLFGEGGAKNIQYF
TGTGCCAGCAGCTTATTTGGGGAGGGTGGCGCCAAAAACATTCAGTACTTC
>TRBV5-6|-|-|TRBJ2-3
CASSLFRSADTQYF
TGTGCCAGCAGCTTGTTCAGGTCCGCAGATACGCAGTATTTT
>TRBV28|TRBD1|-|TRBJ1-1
CAHRGRAEAFF
TGTGCCCACAGGGGGCGGGCTGAAGCTTTCTTT
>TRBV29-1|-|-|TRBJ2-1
CSGGPGSEQFF
TGCAGCGGGGGGCCAGGGAGCGAGCAGTTCTTC
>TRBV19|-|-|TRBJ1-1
CASVGQLYTEAFF
TGTGCCAGCGTCGGACAGCTATACACTGAAGCTTTCTTT
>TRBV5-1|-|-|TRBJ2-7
CASSSRQSPYEQYF
TGCGCCAGCAGCTCGCGGCAGTCCCCCTACGAGCAGTACTTC
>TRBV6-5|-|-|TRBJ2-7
CASSSTGLGVYEQYF
TGTGCCAGCAGTTCGACTGGTTTGGGAGTATACGAGCAGTACTTC
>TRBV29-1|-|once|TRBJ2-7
CSVATVSYEQYF
TGCAGCGTTGCGACAGTCTCCTACGAGCAGTACTTC